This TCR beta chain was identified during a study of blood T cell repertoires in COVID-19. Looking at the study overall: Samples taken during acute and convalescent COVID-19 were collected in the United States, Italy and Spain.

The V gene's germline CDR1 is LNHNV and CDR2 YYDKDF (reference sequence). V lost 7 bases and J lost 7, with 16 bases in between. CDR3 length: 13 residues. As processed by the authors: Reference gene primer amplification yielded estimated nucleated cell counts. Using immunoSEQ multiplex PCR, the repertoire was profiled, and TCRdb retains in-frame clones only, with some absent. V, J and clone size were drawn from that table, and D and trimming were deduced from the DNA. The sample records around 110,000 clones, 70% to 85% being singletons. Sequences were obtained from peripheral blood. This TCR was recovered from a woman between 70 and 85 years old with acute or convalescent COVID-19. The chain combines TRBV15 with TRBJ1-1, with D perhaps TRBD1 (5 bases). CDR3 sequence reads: CATKVGAQNEAFF. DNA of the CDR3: TGTGCCACCAAAGTAGGGGCCCAGAATGAAGCTTTCTTT. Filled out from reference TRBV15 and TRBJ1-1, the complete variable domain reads DAMVIQNPRYQVTQFGKPVTLSCSQTLNHNVMYWYQQKSSQAPKLLFHYYDKDFNNEADTPDNFQSRRPNTSFCFLDIRSPGLGDTAMYLCATKVGAQNEAFFGQGTRLTVV.